This is a list of T cell receptor beta chains from one sample in a study of blood T cell repertoires in COVID-19. Measured with immunoSEQ multiplex PCR; TCRdb has only the in-frame clones, and not every one. The data show roughly 200,000 clones, roughly 88% seen once. The sequenced material came from PBMCs or T cells enriched from blood (not recorded which). Receptors originate from a woman in her thirties who had recovered from COVID-19. Both conserved end residues are part of each CDR3. The order of the fields is V gene, clone size, D gene, CDR3 length, J gene, CDR3 DNA, CDR3 protein. A D gene is named only where the DNA matches it firmly. The listing skips clone size in some rows; elsewhere it reads once, few, many or a size class.

V gene: TRBV7-9
clone size: NA
D gene: TRBD1
CDR3 length: 15
J gene: TRBJ2-3
CDR3 DNA: TGTGCCAGCAGCTTCGGACAGGGGGCGCGTAATACGCAGTATTTT
CDR3 protein: CASSFGQGARNTQYF

V gene: TRBV2
clone size: NA
D gene: TRBD1
CDR3 length: 16
J gene: TRBJ1-1
CDR3 DNA: TGTGCCAGCAGTGTTGAACAGGGGGGCATGAACACTGAAGCTTTCTTT
CDR3 protein: CASSVEQGGMNTEAFF

V gene: TRBV2
clone size: NA
D gene: TRBD2
CDR3 length: 15
J gene: TRBJ2-5
CDR3 DNA: TGTGCCAGCAGCGAAGGGACTAGCGGACTAGAGACCCAGTACTTC
CDR3 protein: CASSEGTSGLETQYF

V gene: TRBV6-1
clone size: NA
D gene: TRBD1
CDR3 length: 18
J gene: TRBJ2-4
CDR3 DNA: TGTGCCAGCAGTGAGCCACAGGGGGCTTTCGGTTCAAAAAACATTCAGTACTTC
CDR3 protein: CASSEPQGAFGSKNIQYF

V gene: TRBV28
clone size: NA
D gene: TRBD1
CDR3 length: 20
J gene: TRBJ2-1
CDR3 DNA: TGCGCCAGCAGTTCGACAGGGCCATTCACCTTAGCTAATACCTACAATGAGCAGTTCTTC
CDR3 protein: CASSSTGPFTLANTYNEQFF

V gene: TRBV5-1
clone size: NA
D gene: NA
CDR3 length: 15
J gene: TRBJ2-3
CDR3 DNA: TGCGCCAGCAGCCGGGAAGGAGGAAGCACAGATACGCAGTATTTT
CDR3 protein: CASSREGGSTDTQYF

V gene: TRBV19
clone size: NA
D gene: NA
CDR3 length: 15
J gene: TRBJ1-6
CDR3 DNA: TGTGCCAGTAGTGACGACAGGAGCTATAATTCACCCCTCCACTTT
CDR3 protein: CASSDDRSYNSPLHF

V gene: TRBV20-1
clone size: NA
D gene: TRBD1
CDR3 length: 15
J gene: TRBJ1-1
CDR3 DNA: TGCAGTGCTAGTGGCAACCGGGACAGAGGTACTGAAGCTTTCTTT
CDR3 protein: CSASGNRDRGTEAFF

V gene: TRBV27
clone size: NA
D gene: TRBD2
CDR3 length: 16
J gene: TRBJ2-1
CDR3 DNA: TGTGCCAGCAGTCTTTCGACTAGCGGGGATTACAATGAGCAGTTCTTC
CDR3 protein: CASSLSTSGDYNEQFF

V gene: TRBV5-1
clone size: NA
D gene: NA
CDR3 length: 17
J gene: TRBJ2-5
CDR3 DNA: TGCGCCAGCAGCTCCCACTCGAGAACAGGGACACAAGAGACCCAGTACTTC
CDR3 protein: CASSSHSRTGTQETQYF

V gene: TRBV27
clone size: NA
D gene: TRBD1
CDR3 length: 17
J gene: TRBJ1-2
CDR3 DNA: TGTGCCAGCAGTTTAACGGGACAGATTAAAGCTAACTATGGCTACACCTTC
CDR3 protein: CASSLTGQIKANYGYTF

V gene: TRBV6-4
clone size: NA
D gene: TRBD2
CDR3 length: 15
J gene: TRBJ2-1
CDR3 DNA: TGTGCCAGCAGTGACCCCGGGACTAGCGTACATGAGCAGTTCTTC
CDR3 protein: CASSDPGTSVHEQFF

V gene: TRBV2
clone size: NA
D gene: TRBD2
CDR3 length: 14
J gene: TRBJ2-7
CDR3 DNA: TGTGCCAGCAGTCCTAGCGGGAGGGTGGGTGAGCAGTACTTC
CDR3 protein: CASSPSGRVGEQYF

V gene: TRBV2
clone size: NA
D gene: TRBD2
CDR3 length: 15
J gene: TRBJ2-5
CDR3 DNA: TGTGCCAGCAGACCGGACCCGGGGGGAGGGGAGACCCAGTACTTC
CDR3 protein: CASRPDPGGGETQYF

V gene: TRBV5-1
clone size: NA
D gene: NA
CDR3 length: 14
J gene: TRBJ1-1
CDR3 DNA: TGCGCCAGCAGCCCAGACAGCACGAACACTGAAGCTTTCTTT
CDR3 protein: CASSPDSTNTEAFF

V gene: TRBV28
clone size: NA
D gene: TRBD1
CDR3 length: 15
J gene: TRBJ2-7
CDR3 DNA: TGTGCCAGCAGTTTTCCGGACAGGGCACACTACGAGCAGTACTTC
CDR3 protein: CASSFPDRAHYEQYF

V gene: TRBV5-4
clone size: NA
D gene: NA
CDR3 length: 14
J gene: TRBJ1-2
CDR3 DNA: TGTGCCAGCAGCTTGGCGCGGGCCACCTATGGCTACACCTTC
CDR3 protein: CASSLARATYGYTF

V gene: TRBV6-5
clone size: NA
D gene: TRBD1
CDR3 length: 14
J gene: TRBJ2-7
CDR3 DNA: TGTGCCAGCAACCCCGGGACAGGGGGCTACGAGCAGTACTTC
CDR3 protein: CASNPGTGGYEQYF

V gene: TRBV10-3
clone size: NA
D gene: TRBD1
CDR3 length: 14
J gene: TRBJ1-2
CDR3 DNA: TGTGCCATCACCTGGACAGGGGGCGTCTATGGCTACACCTTC
CDR3 protein: CAITWTGGVYGYTF

V gene: TRBV29-1
clone size: NA
D gene: TRBD2
CDR3 length: 13
J gene: TRBJ2-1
CDR3 DNA: TGCAGCTCCGGACTAGCGGGAGCTAATGAGCAGTTCTTC
CDR3 protein: CSSGLAGANEQFF

V gene: TRBV2
clone size: NA
D gene: TRBD1
CDR3 length: 15
J gene: TRBJ1-2
CDR3 DNA: TGTGCCAGCAGTGAGGGACAGGGCAACAGAGTTGGCTACACCTTC
CDR3 protein: CASSEGQGNRVGYTF

V gene: TRBV6-5
clone size: NA
D gene: TRBD1
CDR3 length: 16
J gene: TRBJ1-3
CDR3 DNA: TGTGCCAGCAGTTACCGGGGACAGAGCCCCGGAAACACCATATATTTT
CDR3 protein: CASSYRGQSPGNTIYF

V gene: TRBV28
clone size: NA
D gene: TRBD2
CDR3 length: 15
J gene: TRBJ2-7
CDR3 DNA: TGTGCCAGCAGTTCTGAGCGGGAGTACCCCTACGAGCAGTACTTC
CDR3 protein: CASSSEREYPYEQYF

V gene: TRBV28
clone size: NA
D gene: TRBD2
CDR3 length: 17
J gene: TRBJ2-2
CDR3 DNA: TGTGCCAGCAGCCCCGCCAACGGGGGGTTGAAACACCGGGAGCTGTTTTTT
CDR3 protein: CASSPANGGLKHRELFF

V gene: TRBV5-4
clone size: NA
D gene: NA
CDR3 length: 14
J gene: TRBJ2-2
CDR3 DNA: TGTGCCAGCAGCTTGGTTTCGGGGACCGGGGAGCTGTTTTTT
CDR3 protein: CASSLVSGTGELFF

V gene: TRBV4-2
clone size: NA
D gene: TRBD1
CDR3 length: 17
J gene: TRBJ2-6
CDR3 DNA: TGTGCCAGCAGTCGGGGGGACAGGGGGCTTGGGGCCAACGTCCTGACTTTC
CDR3 protein: CASSRGDRGLGANVLTF

V gene: TRBV10-3
clone size: NA
D gene: NA
CDR3 length: 12
J gene: TRBJ2-7
CDR3 DNA: TGTGCCATCAGTGATCCCGCCTACGAGCAGTACTTC
CDR3 protein: CAISDPAYEQYF

V gene: TRBV7-9
clone size: NA
D gene: TRBD2
CDR3 length: 15
J gene: TRBJ2-3
CDR3 DNA: TGTGCCAGCAGCTTAGAAGCGGGAGGCACAGATACGCAGTATTTT
CDR3 protein: CASSLEAGGTDTQYF

V gene: TRBV5-5
clone size: NA
D gene: TRBD1
CDR3 length: 15
J gene: TRBJ2-5
CDR3 DNA: TGTGCCAGCAGCTTGCGGACAGGGGAAAGAGAGACCCAGTACTTC
CDR3 protein: CASSLRTGERETQYF

V gene: TRBV28
clone size: NA
D gene: TRBD1
CDR3 length: 18
J gene: TRBJ2-5
CDR3 DNA: TGTGCCAGCAGTTTATCTCTTCACAGGGGGCGTTACGGCGAGACCCAGTACTTC
CDR3 protein: CASSLSLHRGRYGETQYF

V gene: TRBV6-6
clone size: NA
D gene: TRBD2
CDR3 length: 16
J gene: TRBJ2-1
CDR3 DNA: TGTGCCAGCAGTTCGTGGCCGGGAGGGCCCATCGATGAGCAGTTCTTC
CDR3 protein: CASSSWPGGPIDEQFF

V gene: TRBV24-1
clone size: once
D gene: TRBD1
CDR3 length: 19
J gene: TRBJ2-3
CDR3 DNA: TGTGCCACCAGTGTCCCACCGGGACAGGGGTTTTCTGGCACAGATACGCAGTATTTT
CDR3 protein: CATSVPPGQGFSGTDTQYF

V gene: TRBV7-2
clone size: NA
D gene: NA
CDR3 length: 15
J gene: TRBJ1-2
CDR3 DNA: TGTGCCAGCAGCTTATTTTCCGATGGCAGCTATGGCTACACCTTC
CDR3 protein: CASSLFSDGSYGYTF

V gene: TRBV28
clone size: NA
D gene: NA
CDR3 length: 16
J gene: TRBJ1-5
CDR3 DNA: TGTGCCAGCAGTTTAGCGCCGGGGTCGGGCTCTTGGCCCCAGCATTTT
CDR3 protein: CASSLAPGSGSWPQHF

V gene: TRBV27
clone size: NA
D gene: NA
CDR3 length: 13
J gene: TRBJ2-3
CDR3 DNA: TGTGCCAGCAGTTTAAAGGGGAGGGATACGCAGTATTTT
CDR3 protein: CASSLKGRDTQYF

V gene: TRBV4-1
clone size: NA
D gene: NA
CDR3 length: 13
J gene: TRBJ2-7
CDR3 DNA: TGCGCCAGCAGCCACATGACAGGCTACGAGCAGTACTTC
CDR3 protein: CASSHMTGYEQYF

V gene: TRBV4-2
clone size: NA
D gene: NA
CDR3 length: 13
J gene: TRBJ2-7
CDR3 DNA: TGTGCCAGCAGCCAACAGGGTGCCTACGAGCAGTACTTC
CDR3 protein: CASSQQGAYEQYF

V gene: TRBV5-5
clone size: NA
D gene: NA
CDR3 length: 15
J gene: TRBJ2-7
CDR3 DNA: TGTGCCAGCAATACAATCGGAGAACAGGCCTACGAGCAGTACTTC
CDR3 protein: CASNTIGEQAYEQYF

V gene: TRBV6-2/TRBV6-3
clone size: few
D gene: NA
CDR3 length: 16
J gene: TRBJ2-1
CDR3 DNA: TGTGCCAGCAGCCCCGTTTGGAGCGGGCCTAAGAATGAGCAGTTCTTC
CDR3 protein: CASSPVWSGPKNEQFF

V gene: TRBV23-1
clone size: NA
D gene: TRBD1
CDR3 length: 18
J gene: TRBJ1-4
CDR3 DNA: TGCGCCAGCAGTCAAGGATCAACCTCCGGGACAGGGTATGAAAAACTGTTTTTT
CDR3 protein: CASSQGSTSGTGYEKLFF

V gene: TRBV28
clone size: NA
D gene: NA
CDR3 length: 15
J gene: TRBJ1-3
CDR3 DNA: TGTGCCAGCAGACTAGGAGGATCATCTGGAAACACCATATATTTT
CDR3 protein: CASRLGGSSGNTIYF

V gene: TRBV19
clone size: once
D gene: NA
CDR3 length: 13
J gene: TRBJ2-7
CDR3 DNA: TGTGCCAGTAGTCCAAGACTAGACCTCGAGCAGTACTTC
CDR3 protein: CASSPRLDLEQYF

V gene: TRBV28
clone size: NA
D gene: TRBD1
CDR3 length: 14
J gene: TRBJ2-7
CDR3 DNA: TGTGCCAGCAGGCGGACAGGGGCGGCCTACGAGCAGTACTTC
CDR3 protein: CASRRTGAAYEQYF

V gene: TRBV10-1
clone size: NA
D gene: TRBD1
CDR3 length: 16
J gene: TRBJ1-1
CDR3 DNA: TGCGCCAGCAGTGTCGGAGGCAGGGGGTTTTTAACTGAAGCTTTCTTT
CDR3 protein: CASSVGGRGFLTEAFF

V gene: TRBV27
clone size: NA
D gene: TRBD1
CDR3 length: 15
J gene: TRBJ1-6
CDR3 DNA: TGTGCCAGCAGTCCCCTTGACAGGGCGGGCTCACCCCTCCACTTT
CDR3 protein: CASSPLDRAGSPLHF

V gene: TRBV28
clone size: NA
D gene: TRBD1
CDR3 length: 15
J gene: TRBJ1-6
CDR3 DNA: TGTGCCAGCAGTTCCCCGGGACAGGGTAGATCACCCCTCCACTTT
CDR3 protein: CASSSPGQGRSPLHF

V gene: TRBV7-9
clone size: NA
D gene: TRBD1
CDR3 length: 16
J gene: TRBJ1-1
CDR3 DNA: TGTGCCAGCAGACATCGGGACAGGGTTTTTAACACTGAAGCTTTCTTT
CDR3 protein: CASRHRDRVFNTEAFF

V gene: TRBV2
clone size: NA
D gene: NA
CDR3 length: 14
J gene: TRBJ1-5
CDR3 DNA: TGTGCCAGCAGGTACAGGGTGAGCAATCAGCCCCAGCATTTT
CDR3 protein: CASRYRVSNQPQHF

V gene: TRBV7-3
clone size: NA
D gene: NA
CDR3 length: 13
J gene: TRBJ2-3
CDR3 DNA: TGTGCCAGCAGCCCCGACTCCACAGATACGCAGTATTTT
CDR3 protein: CASSPDSTDTQYF

V gene: TRBV28
clone size: NA
D gene: NA
CDR3 length: 13
J gene: TRBJ1-1
CDR3 DNA: TGTGCCAGCAGCAGTTTAGGGGTGTCTGAAGCTTTCTTT
CDR3 protein: CASSSLGVSEAFF

V gene: TRBV9
clone size: NA
D gene: NA
CDR3 length: 14
J gene: TRBJ2-3
CDR3 DNA: TGTGCCAGCAGCGTAGGCGAGAGCGCAGATACGCAGTATTTT
CDR3 protein: CASSVGESADTQYF

V gene: TRBV27
clone size: NA
D gene: NA
CDR3 length: 14
J gene: TRBJ1-4
CDR3 DNA: TGTGCCAGCAGTTTACGGGGAGGGGGGGAAAAACTGTTTTTT
CDR3 protein: CASSLRGGGEKLFF

V gene: TRBV7-2
clone size: once
D gene: TRBD2
CDR3 length: 17
J gene: TRBJ2-5
CDR3 DNA: TGTGCCAGCAGCTTAGGGCTAGCGGGAGGCCTACAAGAGACCCAGTACTTC
CDR3 protein: CASSLGLAGGLQETQYF

V gene: TRBV10-3
clone size: NA
D gene: NA
CDR3 length: 10
J gene: TRBJ1-1
CDR3 DNA: TGTGCCATTATACCATCCGGAGCTTTCTTT
CDR3 protein: CAIIPSGAFF

V gene: TRBV11-3
clone size: NA
D gene: NA
CDR3 length: 14
J gene: TRBJ2-1
CDR3 DNA: TGTGCCAGCAGCTTAGCTGAGTCCCCCGGTGAGCAGTTCTTC
CDR3 protein: CASSLAESPGEQFF